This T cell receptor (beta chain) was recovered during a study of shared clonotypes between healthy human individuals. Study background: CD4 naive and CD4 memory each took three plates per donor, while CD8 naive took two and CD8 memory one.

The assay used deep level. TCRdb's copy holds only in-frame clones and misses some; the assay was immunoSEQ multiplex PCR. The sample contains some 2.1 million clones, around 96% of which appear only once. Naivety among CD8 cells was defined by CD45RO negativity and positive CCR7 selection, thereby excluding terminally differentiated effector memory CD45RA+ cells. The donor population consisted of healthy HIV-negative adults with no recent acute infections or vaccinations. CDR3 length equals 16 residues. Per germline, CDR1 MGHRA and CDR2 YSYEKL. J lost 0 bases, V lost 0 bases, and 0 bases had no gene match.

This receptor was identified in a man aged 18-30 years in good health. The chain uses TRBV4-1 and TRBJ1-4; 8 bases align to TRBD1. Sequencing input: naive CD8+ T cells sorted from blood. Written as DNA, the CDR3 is TGCGCCAGCAGCCAAGAACAGGGGGCAACTAATGAAAAACTGTTTTTT. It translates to CASSQEQGATNEKLFF.